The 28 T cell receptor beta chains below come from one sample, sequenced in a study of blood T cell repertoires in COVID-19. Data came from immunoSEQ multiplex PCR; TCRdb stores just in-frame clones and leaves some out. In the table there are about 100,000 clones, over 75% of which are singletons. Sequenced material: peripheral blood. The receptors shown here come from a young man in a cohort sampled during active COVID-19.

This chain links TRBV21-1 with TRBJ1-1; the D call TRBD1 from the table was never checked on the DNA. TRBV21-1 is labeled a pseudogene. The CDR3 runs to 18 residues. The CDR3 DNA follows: TGTGCCAGCAGCAAGGGTACGGGACAGGGTAAGGGGTACACTGAAGCTTTCTTT. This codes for CASSKGTGQGKGYTEAFF.

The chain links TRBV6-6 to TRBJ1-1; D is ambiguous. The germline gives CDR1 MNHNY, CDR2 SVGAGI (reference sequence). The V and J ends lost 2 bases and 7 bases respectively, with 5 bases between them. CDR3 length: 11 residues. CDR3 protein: CASSYLGEAFF. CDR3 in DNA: TGTGCCAGCAGTTACCTCGGTGAAGCTTTCTTT.

CDR3 bases: TGCAGCGTTTCATTAACGGGGAGCAATCAGCCCCAGCATTTT. Amino acids: CSVSLTGSNQPQHF. The chain has TRBV29-1 and TRBJ1-5; D uncertain. The germline CDR1 and CDR2 sequences are SQVTM and ANQGSEA. Trimming cost V 5 bases and J 1 base, with 12 bases left between them. The CDR3 is 14 amino acids.

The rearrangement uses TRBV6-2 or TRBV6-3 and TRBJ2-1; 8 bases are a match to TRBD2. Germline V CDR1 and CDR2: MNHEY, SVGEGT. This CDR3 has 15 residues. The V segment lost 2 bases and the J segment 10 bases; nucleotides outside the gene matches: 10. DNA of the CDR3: TGTGCCAGCAGTTACCGTCCCGGGGGGGTTCCGGAGCAGTTCTTC. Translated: CASSYRPGGVPEQFF.

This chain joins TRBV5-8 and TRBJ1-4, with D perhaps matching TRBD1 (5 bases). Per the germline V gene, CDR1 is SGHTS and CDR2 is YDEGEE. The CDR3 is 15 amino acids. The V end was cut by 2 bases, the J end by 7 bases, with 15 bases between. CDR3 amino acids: CASSFRTPRGEKLFF. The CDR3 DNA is TGTGCCAGCAGCTTCCGGACACCGCGGGGTGAAAAACTGTTTTTT.

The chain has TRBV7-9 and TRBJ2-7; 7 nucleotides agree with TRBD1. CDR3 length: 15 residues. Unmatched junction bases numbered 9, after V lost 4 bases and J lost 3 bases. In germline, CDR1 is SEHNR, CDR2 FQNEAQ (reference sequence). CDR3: CASSSTEQGLYEQYF. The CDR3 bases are TGTGCCAGCAGCTCGACCGAACAGGGGCTCTACGAGCAGTACTTC. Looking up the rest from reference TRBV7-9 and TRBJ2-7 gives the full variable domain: DTGVSQNPRHKITKRGQNVTFRCDPISEHNRLYWYRQTLGQGPEFLTYFQNEAQLEKSRLLSDRFSAERPKGSFSTLEIQRTEQGDSAMYLCASSSTEQGLYEQYFGPGTRLTVT.

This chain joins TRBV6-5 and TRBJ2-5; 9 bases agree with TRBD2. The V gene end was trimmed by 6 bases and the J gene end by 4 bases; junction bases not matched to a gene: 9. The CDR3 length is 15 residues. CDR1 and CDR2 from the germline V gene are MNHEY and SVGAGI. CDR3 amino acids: CASRPDLAGIETQYF. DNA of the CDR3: TGTGCCAGCAGGCCAGATCTAGCGGGGATAGAGACCCAGTACTTC.

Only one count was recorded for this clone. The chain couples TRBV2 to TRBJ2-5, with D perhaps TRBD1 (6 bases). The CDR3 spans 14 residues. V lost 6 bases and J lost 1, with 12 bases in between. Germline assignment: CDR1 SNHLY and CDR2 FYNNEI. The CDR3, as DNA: TGTGCCAGCAGAGTTCAGGGGCTCCAAGAGACCCAGTACTTC. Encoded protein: CASRVQGLQETQYF.

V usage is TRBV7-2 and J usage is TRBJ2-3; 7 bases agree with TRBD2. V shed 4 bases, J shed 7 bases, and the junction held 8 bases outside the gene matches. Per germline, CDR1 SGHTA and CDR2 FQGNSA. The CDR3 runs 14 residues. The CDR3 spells CASSSTVGGYTQYF. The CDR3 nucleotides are TGTGCCAGCAGCTCGACGGTCGGGGGGTATACGCAGTATTTT.

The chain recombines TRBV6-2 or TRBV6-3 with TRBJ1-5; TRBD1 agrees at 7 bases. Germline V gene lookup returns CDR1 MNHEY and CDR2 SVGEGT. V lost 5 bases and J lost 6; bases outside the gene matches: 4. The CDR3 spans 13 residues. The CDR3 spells CASSPGGRQPQHF. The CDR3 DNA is TGTGCCAGCAGTCCAGGGGGGCGTCAGCCCCAGCATTTT.

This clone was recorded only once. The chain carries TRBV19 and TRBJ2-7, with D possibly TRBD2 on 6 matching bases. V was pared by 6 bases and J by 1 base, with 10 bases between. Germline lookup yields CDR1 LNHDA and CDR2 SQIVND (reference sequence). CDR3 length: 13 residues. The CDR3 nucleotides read TGTGCCAGTAGCGCGGGGCTTTCCTACGAGCAGTACTTC. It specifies CASSAGLSYEQYF.

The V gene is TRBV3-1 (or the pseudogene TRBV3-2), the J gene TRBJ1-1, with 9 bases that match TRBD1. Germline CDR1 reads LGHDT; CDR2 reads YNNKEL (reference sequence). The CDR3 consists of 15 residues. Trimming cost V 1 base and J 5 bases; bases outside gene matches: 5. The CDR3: CASSQGGQGGTEAFF. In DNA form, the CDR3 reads TGTGCCAGCAGCCAAGGGGGACAGGGAGGGACTGAAGCTTTCTTT.

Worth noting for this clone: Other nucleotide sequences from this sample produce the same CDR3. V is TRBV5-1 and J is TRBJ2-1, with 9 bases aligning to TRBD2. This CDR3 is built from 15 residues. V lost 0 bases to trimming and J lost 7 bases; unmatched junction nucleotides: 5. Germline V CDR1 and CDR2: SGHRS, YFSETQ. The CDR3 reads CASSLGLAGVNEQFF. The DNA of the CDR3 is TGCGCCAGCAGCTTGGGGTTAGCGGGGGTGAATGAGCAGTTCTTC. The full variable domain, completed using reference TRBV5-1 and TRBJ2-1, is KAGVTQTPRYLIKTRGQQVTLSCSPISGHRSVSWYQQTPGQGLQFLFEYFSETQRNKGNFPGRFSGRQFSNSRSEMNVSTLELGDSALYLCASSLGLAGVNEQFFGPGTRLTVL.

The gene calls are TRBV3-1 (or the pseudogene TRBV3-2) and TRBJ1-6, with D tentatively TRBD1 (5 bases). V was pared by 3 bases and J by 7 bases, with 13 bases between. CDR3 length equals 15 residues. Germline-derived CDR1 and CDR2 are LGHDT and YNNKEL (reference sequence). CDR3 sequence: CASSQRQGPNSPLHF. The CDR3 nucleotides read TGTGCCAGCAGCCAGAGGCAGGGCCCAAATTCACCCCTCCACTTT.

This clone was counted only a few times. CDR3 sequence: CASSIAPADYGYTF. The DNA of the CDR3 is TGTGCCAGTAGTATAGCCCCAGCGGACTATGGCTACACCTTC. The chain couples TRBV19 to TRBJ1-2; D uncertain. Germline assignment: CDR1 LNHDA and CDR2 SQIVND (reference sequence). V lost 1 base and J lost 3, with 9 bases in between. CDR3 length: 14 amino acids.

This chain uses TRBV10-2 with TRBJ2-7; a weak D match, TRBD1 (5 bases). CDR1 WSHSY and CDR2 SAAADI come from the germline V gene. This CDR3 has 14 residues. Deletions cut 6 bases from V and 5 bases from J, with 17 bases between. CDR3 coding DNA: TGCGCCAGCAGCGCTCATGGGGCGCCTGACGAGCAGTACTTC. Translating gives CASSAHGAPDEQYF.

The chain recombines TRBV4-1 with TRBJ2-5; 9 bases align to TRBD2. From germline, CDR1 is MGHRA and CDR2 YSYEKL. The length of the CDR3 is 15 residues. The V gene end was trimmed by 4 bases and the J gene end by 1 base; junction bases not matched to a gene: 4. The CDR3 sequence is CASSRRLAVQETQYF. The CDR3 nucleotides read TGCGCCAGCAGCCGCCGACTAGCGGTCCAAGAGACCCAGTACTTC.

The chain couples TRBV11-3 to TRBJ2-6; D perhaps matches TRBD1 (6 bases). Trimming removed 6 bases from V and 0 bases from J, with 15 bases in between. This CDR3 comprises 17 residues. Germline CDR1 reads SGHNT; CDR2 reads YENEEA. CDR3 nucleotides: TGTGCCAGCAGTCCGGGACACCCCGTCTCTGGGGCCAACGTCCTGACTTTC. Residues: CASSPGHPVSGANVLTF.

The chain's CDR3 is CASSLDGGQGDYGYTF. The CDR3 bases are TGTGCCAGCAGTTTGGACGGGGGACAGGGTGACTATGGCTACACCTTC. The chain uses TRBV28 and TRBJ1-2; 9 nucleotides match TRBD1. The V and J ends lost 3 bases and 3 bases, in that order; junction bases with no gene match: 8. There are 16 residues in the CDR3. The germline CDR1 and CDR2 sequences are MDHEN and SYDVKM.

The CDR3 DNA sequence: TGTGCCAGCAGCACAGACCAAGTTCGGGAGCAGTACTTC. Translation gives CASSTDQVREQYF. The V call is TRBV5-4, the J call TRBJ2-7; D unclear. This CDR3 contains 13 residues. Germline CDR1 SGHNT, CDR2 YYREEE (reference sequence). V lost 4 bases, J lost 7 bases, and 15 bases lay in between. The full variable domain, its missing parts supplied by reference TRBV5-4 and TRBJ2-7, is ETGVTQSPTHLIKTRGQQVTLRCSSQSGHNTVSWYQQALGQGPQFIFQYYREEENGRGNFPPRFSGLQFPNYSSELNVNALELDDSALYLCASSTDQVREQYFGPGTRLTVT.

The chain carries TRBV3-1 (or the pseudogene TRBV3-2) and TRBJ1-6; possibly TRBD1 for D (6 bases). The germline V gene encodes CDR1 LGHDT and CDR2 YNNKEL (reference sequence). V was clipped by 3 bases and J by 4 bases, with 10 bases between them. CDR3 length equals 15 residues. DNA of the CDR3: TGTGCCAGCAGCCAGCAGGGGTTTTATAATTCACCCCTCCACTTT. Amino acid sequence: CASSQQGFYNSPLHF.

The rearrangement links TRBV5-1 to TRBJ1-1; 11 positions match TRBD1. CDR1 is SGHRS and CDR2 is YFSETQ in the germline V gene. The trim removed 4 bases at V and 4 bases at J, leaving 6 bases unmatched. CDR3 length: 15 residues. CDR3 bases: TGCGCCAGCAGCCAAATGGGACAGGGGGTCACTGAAGCTTTCTTT. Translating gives CASSQMGQGVTEAFF.

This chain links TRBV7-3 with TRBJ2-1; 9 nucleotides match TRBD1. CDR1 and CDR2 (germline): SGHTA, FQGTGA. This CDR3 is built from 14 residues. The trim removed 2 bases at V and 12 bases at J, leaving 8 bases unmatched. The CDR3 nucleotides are TGTGCCAGCAGCTTAGGACAGGGGAGTGGAGGGCAGTTCTTC. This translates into CASSLGQGSGGQFF.

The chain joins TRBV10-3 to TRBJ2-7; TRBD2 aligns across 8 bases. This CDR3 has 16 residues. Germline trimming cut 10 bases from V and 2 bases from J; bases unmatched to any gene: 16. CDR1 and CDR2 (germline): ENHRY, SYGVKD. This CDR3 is CATGGEGRAFTYEQYF. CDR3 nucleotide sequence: TGTGCCACGGGAGGGGAGGGTCGGGCCTTCACCTACGAGCAGTACTTC.

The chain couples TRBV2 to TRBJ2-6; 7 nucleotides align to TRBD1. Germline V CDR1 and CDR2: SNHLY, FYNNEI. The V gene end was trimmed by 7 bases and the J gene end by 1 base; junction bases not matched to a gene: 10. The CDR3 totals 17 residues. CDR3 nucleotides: TGTGCCAGCAAATCGGACAGGAGCTTTTCTGGGGCCAACGTCCTGACTTTC. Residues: CASKSDRSFSGANVLTF.

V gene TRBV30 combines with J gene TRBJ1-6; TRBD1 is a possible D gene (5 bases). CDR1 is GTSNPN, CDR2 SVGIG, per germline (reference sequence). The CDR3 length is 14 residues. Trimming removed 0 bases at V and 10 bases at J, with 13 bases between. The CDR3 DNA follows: TGTGCCTGGAGTGTAAGGAGGGGAGGATCACCCCTCCACTTT. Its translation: CAWSVRRGGSPLHF.

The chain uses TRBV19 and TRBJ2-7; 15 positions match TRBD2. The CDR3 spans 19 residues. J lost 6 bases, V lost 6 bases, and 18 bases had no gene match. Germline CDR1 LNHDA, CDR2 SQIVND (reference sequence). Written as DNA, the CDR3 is TGTGCCAGTAGCAAAGTTTCTGGACTAGCGGGGGGGCCTCAGTCCGAGCAGTACTTC. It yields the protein CASSKVSGLAGGPQSEQYF.

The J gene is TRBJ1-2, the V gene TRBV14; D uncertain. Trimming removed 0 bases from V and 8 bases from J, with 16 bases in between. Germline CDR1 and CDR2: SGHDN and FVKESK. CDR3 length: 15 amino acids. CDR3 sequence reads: CASSQDSRGREGYTF. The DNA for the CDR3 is TGTGCCAGCAGCCAAGACTCCCGGGGAAGGGAAGGCTACACCTTC. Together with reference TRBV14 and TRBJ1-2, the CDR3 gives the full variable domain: EAGVTQFPSHSVIEKGQTVTLRCDPISGHDNLYWYRRVMGKEIKFLLHFVKESKQDESGMPNNRFLAERTGGTYSTLKVQPAELEDSGVYFCASSQDSRGREGYTFGSGTRLTVV.